Listed below are T cell receptor beta chains from one sample, sequenced in a study of OX40 agonist ivuxolimab in advanced cancers. Here immunoSEQ multiplex PCR was the method, and the copy in TCRdb shows in-frame clones only, minus some. Here the sample spans approximately 66,000 clones, 83% being singletons. Sample: CD4+ or CD8+ T cells sorted from blood, taken in a trial of the OX40 agonist ivuxolimab. The receptors originated from an adult with an advanced solid tumor such as melanoma, head and neck, liver or kidney cancer. The CDR3 runs from the conserved cysteine through the conserved F or W. A D gene is named only where the DNA matches it firmly. Clone size, where shown, is once, few, many, or a class for clones that have expanded.

TGTGCCAGCACCACCAAGGCGGGGGGGGGCGGCGAGCAGTACTTC | CASTTKAGGGGEQYF | TRBJ2-7 | TRBD2 | NA | TRBV28
TGCGCCAGCAGCTGGGACACCACCTCCTACGAGCAGTACTTC | CASSWDTTSYEQYF | TRBJ2-7 | NA | NA | TRBV5-1
TGTGCCAGCAACGGAGTAGGTTATACGCAGTATTTT | CASNGVGYTQYF | TRBJ2-3 | NA | NA | TRBV5-6
TGTGCCAGCAGTCGGGAAGTTTCCCAAGAGACCCAGTACTTC | CASSREVSQETQYF | TRBJ2-5 | NA | NA | TRBV6-5
TGTGCCAGCAGCGCCCGGGACCCAGGTACCGGGGAGCTGTTTTTT | CASSARDPGTGELFF | TRBJ2-2 | NA | NA | TRBV14
TGTGCCAGCATATCGACACTCACAGATACGCAGTATTTT | CASISTLTDTQYF | TRBJ2-3 | NA | NA | TRBV28
TGTGCCAGCAGCGATCTAGCGGCGGGCGTGGCGGGGACCCAGTACTTC | CASSDLAAGVAGTQYF | TRBJ2-5 | TRBD2 | NA | TRBV9
TGTGCCAGCAGCTTAGGGACTAGCGGGGGCCTAAACCAAGAGACCCAGTACTTC | CASSLGTSGGLNQETQYF | TRBJ2-5 | TRBD2 | NA | TRBV5-6
TGTGCCAGCATGAAGAGGACAGGGACCGTGTACTTCTCCTACGAGCAGTACTTC | CASMKRTGTVYFSYEQYF | TRBJ2-7 | TRBD1 | NA | TRBV28
TGCGCCAGCAGCCAAGCCGGACTAGCGGGTTTTCGGGCAGATACGCAGTATTTT | CASSQAGLAGFRADTQYF | TRBJ2-3 | TRBD2 | once | TRBV4-1
TGTGCCAGCAGTCCCTGGGGCAGGGGGAACACTGAAGCTTTCTTT | CASSPWGRGNTEAFF | TRBJ1-1 | NA | NA | TRBV27
TGTGCCAGCAGCTTAGATGGTGGGCGCGAGCAGTACTTC | CASSLDGGREQYF | TRBJ2-7 | NA | NA | TRBV7-2
TGCGCCAGCAGCTTGGAAGTTCTAGCGAACACAGATACGCAGTATTTT | CASSLEVLANTDTQYF | TRBJ2-3 | NA | NA | TRBV5-1
TGTGCCAGCAGCATAGCGGGGTCCGGGCCGGGGACGCAGTATTTT | CASSIAGSGPGTQYF | TRBJ2-3 | TRBD2 | NA | TRBV7-3
TGTGCCAGCAGTGCGGGAATAGGAGAGACCCAGTACTTC | CASSAGIGETQYF | TRBJ2-5 | NA | NA | TRBV2
TGTGCCAGCAGTTTAGAAGGGTGGGGGATGGGTTTCACAGATACGCAGTATTTT | CASSLEGWGMGFTDTQYF | TRBJ2-3 | NA | NA | TRBV27
TGTGCCAGCAGCGCTGACAGCTATCAGCCCCAGCATTTT | CASSADSYQPQHF | TRBJ1-5 | NA | NA | TRBV9